These 26 T cell receptor beta chains were all obtained from the same sample, sequenced in a study of T cells in Graves' hyperthyroidism and ophthalmopathy. The source material, RNA transcripts, was used to amplify TCR beta CDR3 regions. HTBI primers drove first-round RT-PCR of the TCR CDR3. TCRdb re-called the multiplex PCR reads through MiXCR, storing one row per CDR3 protein. The sample lists about 500,000 distinct CDR3 sequences, about 16% seen once, with less than 30% in the top ten. Sequencing was performed on blood. These receptors originate from a woman aged 25 to 39 with Graves' ophthalmopathy.

This clonotype has more than one count but fewer than ten. V gene TRBV5-1 combines with J gene TRBJ2-1; 11 bases line up with TRBD2. V lost 0 bases and J lost 0; bases outside the gene matches: 14. The CDR3 runs to 21 residues. CDR1 is SGHRS, CDR2 YFSETQ, per germline. This chain's CDR3 is CASSLEGSGTSGTSSYNEQFF. For the CDR3, the DNA is TGCGCCAGCAGCTTGGAAGGATCGGGGACTAGCGGTACGAGCTCCTACAATGAGCAGTTCTTC.

This clonotype was observed at least ten times. The rearrangement links TRBV7-2 to TRBJ2-7; TRBD2 agrees at 15 bases. CDR3 length: 17 amino acids. The V segment lost 5 bases and the J segment 2 bases; nucleotides outside the gene matches: 7. Germline loops: CDR1 SGHTA, CDR2 FQGNSA. Written as DNA, the CDR3 is TGTGCCAGCAGCGTTAGGACTAGCGGGAGGGGACCCTACGAGCAGTACTTC. It yields the protein CASSVRTSGRGPYEQYF.

This chain connects TRBV12-5 to TRBJ2-2, with TRBD2 as a possible D gene (5 bases). The CDR3 runs 15 residues. Germline-derived CDR1 and CDR2 are LGHNT and FRNRAP. V lost 2 bases and J lost 6, with 13 bases in between. The CDR3 DNA reads as TGTGCTAGTGGTTTGTGGGGTCTAGCACCCGGGGAGCTGTTTTTT. This codes for CASGLWGLAPGELFF.

To note about this clonotype: This may arise from a read error, as a much more abundant clone is one base away. V is TRBV20-1 and J is TRBJ1-5, with 10 bases that match TRBD1. This CDR3 contains 15 residues. Germline CDR1 DFQATT, CDR2 SNEGSKA (reference sequence). CDR3 protein: CSARDGGQGNQPQQF. The CDR3 nucleotides read TGCAGTGCTAGAGATGGGGGACAGGGGAATCAGCCCCAGCAGTTT.

This clonotype was seen many times. This chain connects TRBV7-8 to TRBJ2-3; D unclear. Trimming took 7 bases from V and 0 from J, leaving 20 bases between them. This CDR3 region has 17 residues. CDR1 SGHVS and CDR2 FQNEAQ come from the germline V gene. The CDR3 is CASNPRLRRTSTDTQYF. The CDR3 DNA sequence: TGTGCCAGCAACCCCAGACTGCGTAGAACTAGCACAGATACGCAGTATTTT.

Ten or more counts support this clonotype. The J gene is TRBJ2-1, the V gene TRBV2; 7 bases are shared with TRBD2. Looked up from germline, CDR1 is SNHLY and CDR2 is FYNNEI. The V segment lost 8 bases and the J segment 5 bases; nucleotides outside the gene matches: 21. The CDR3 extends over 18 amino acids. The CDR3: CASGRGAGEMNQDNEQFF. The CDR3 nucleotides read TGTGCCAGCGGACGAGGGGCGGGAGAGATGAACCAAGACAATGAGCAGTTCTTC.

This clonotype has just a few counts. V usage is TRBV20-1 and J usage is TRBJ2-6, with D unclear. CDR3 length equals 14 residues. The germline V and J ends were trimmed by 2 bases and 2 bases, with 7 bases remaining between them. CDR1 and CDR2 from the germline V gene are DFQATT and SNEGSKA (reference sequence). The CDR3 here is CSARPVAGANVLTF. CDR3 sequence (DNA): TGCAGTGCTAGACCGGTTGCTGGGGCCAACGTCCTGACTTTC.

This clonotype was recorded many times. V usage is TRBV28 and J usage is TRBJ1-5; D is ambiguous. In germline, CDR1 is MDHEN, CDR2 SYDVKM. The CDR3 runs to 14 residues. Trimming shortened V by 4 bases and J by 11 bases, and 18 bases separated the two germline ends. This CDR3 reads CASSSLTVPGAQHF. The CDR3 DNA reads as TGTGCCAGCAGTTCGTTGACCGTACCAGGAGCCCAGCATTTT.

A few counts support this clonotype. The DNA for the CDR3 is TGTGCCACCAGCCGGGAGCGGCCTAGGGCTGAGCAGTTCTTC. Translation gives CATSRERPRAEQFF. J is TRBJ2-1 and V is TRBV27; D may be TRBD2 (6 bases). Trimming removed 10 bases at V and 9 bases at J, with 22 bases between. CDR1 is MNHEY and CDR2 is SMNVEV in the germline V gene (reference sequence). This CDR3 has 14 residues.

This clonotype was picked up a small number of times. CDR3 in amino acids: CSATYSRATDTQYF. CDR3 DNA sequence: TGCAGTGCGACCTATTCCAGGGCTACAGATACGCAGTATTTT. The chain links TRBV20-1 to TRBJ2-3, with D possibly being TRBD1 (5 bases). Trimming left V 6 bases short and J 3 bases short, with 16 bases between. The germline CDR1 and CDR2 sequences are DFQATT and SNEGSKA (reference sequence). The CDR3 consists of 14 residues.

The CDR3 DNA reads TGTGCCAGCAGCTTAATTGCCAGCGTTAGCACAGATACGCAGTATTTT. It translates to CASSLIASVSTDTQYF. The gene calls are TRBV7-9 and TRBJ2-3; no clear D. This CDR3 spans 16 amino acids. V lost 2 bases, J lost 0 bases, and 12 bases lay in between. In germline, CDR1 is SEHNR, CDR2 FQNEAQ (reference sequence).

This clonotype was observed many times. The chain combines TRBV6-1 with TRBJ1-5; D gene ambiguous. The germline CDR1 and CDR2 sequences are MNHNS and SASEGT. The CDR3 has 16 amino acids. V was clipped by 2 bases and J by 3 bases, with 14 bases between them. The CDR3 bases are TGTGCCAGCAGTGAATATGGGCAGGCACCCAATCAGCCCCAGCATTTT. Encoded protein: CASSEYGQAPNQPQHF.

This clonotype was recorded many times. The genes are TRBV7-9 and TRBJ2-3; 7 bases fit TRBD2. Germline assignment: CDR1 SEHNR and CDR2 FQNEAQ (reference sequence). The CDR3 is 15 amino acids. Trimming cost V 5 bases and J 3 bases; bases outside gene matches: 8. The CDR3 is CASSTSDRYTDTQYF. The DNA of the CDR3 is TGTGCCAGCAGCACTAGCGACCGGTATACAGATACGCAGTATTTT. The variable domain in full, completed from reference TRBV7-9 and TRBJ2-3, reads DTGVSQNPRHKITKRGQNVTFRCDPISEHNRLYWYRQTLGQGPEFLTYFQNEAQLEKSRLLSDRFSAERPKGSFSTLEIQRTEQGDSAMYLCASSTSDRYTDTQYFGPGTRLTVL.

This clonotype was detected ten times or more. The CDR3, as DNA: TGCGCCAGCAGCCCCGAGGGGCGATACGAGCAGTACTTC. Translated: CASSPEGRYEQYF. The chain is built from TRBV10-1 and TRBJ2-7; D tentatively fits TRBD1 or TRBD2 (5 bases each). CDR3 length equals 13 residues. With 6 bases removed from V and 4 bases from J, the gap between germline ends came to 13 bases. Germline V gene data show CDR1 as WNHNN and CDR2 as SYGVQD (reference sequence).

This clonotype was seen repeatedly, ten times or more. The chain links TRBV5-5 to TRBJ1-3; D uncertain. The V gene's germline CDR1 is SGHKS and CDR2 YYEKEE (reference sequence). V was pared by 1 base and J by 2 bases, with 7 bases between. The CDR3 is 14 amino acids. The CDR3 region is CASSLFTAGNTIYF. The CDR3 DNA reads TGTGCCAGCAGCTTGTTCACGGCTGGAAACACCATATATTTT.

This clonotype appeared many times. This CDR3 is CASRQGIDGYTF. The CDR3 DNA follows: TGTGCCAGCAGACAGGGAATTGATGGCTACACCTTC. The rearrangement joins TRBV2 to TRBJ1-2; tentatively, D is TRBD1 (6 bases). CDR1 and CDR2 from the germline V gene are SNHLY and FYNNEI. The CDR3 has 12 residues. Trimming removed 6 bases at V and 6 bases at J, with 11 bases between.

Many counts were recorded for this clonotype. The chain carries TRBV20-1 and TRBJ2-7; D ambiguous. Trimming took off 1 base at V and 6 bases at J, with 10 bases between the two ends. There are 12 residues in the CDR3. Germline lookup yields CDR1 DFQATT and CDR2 SNEGSKA (reference sequence). The CDR3 here is CSARGHVSEQYF. CDR3 nucleotides: TGCAGTGCTAGAGGTCACGTTTCCGAGCAGTACTTC.

The chain couples TRBV29-1 to TRBJ2-7; D possibly corresponds to TRBD2 (6 bases). V lost 5 bases, J lost 4 bases, and 18 bases lay in between. The germline gives CDR1 SQVTM, CDR2 ANQGSEA. The CDR3 totals 14 residues. The CDR3 DNA is TGCAGCGTTCGCTTAGCGGTTAAGGTATACGAGCAGTACTTC. Its translation: CSVRLAVKVYEQYF.

About this clonotype: A much larger clone is a single base away; this may be a read error. The conserved closing phenylalanine or tryptophan is absent in this CDR3, likely reflecting a read error. The rearrangement uses TRBV27 and TRBJ2-1; unclear D gene. The CDR3 is made up of 15 amino acids. Germline loops: CDR1 MNHEY, CDR2 SMNVEV (reference sequence). Trimming removed 4 bases from V and 2 bases from J, with 12 bases in between. The CDR3 sequence is CASSSGERAYNEQFL. CDR3 bases: TGTGCCAGCAGTTCAGGTGAGCGCGCCTACAATGAGCAGTTCCTC.

This clonotype was observed many times. The V call is TRBV10-3, the J call TRBJ1-1, with D tentatively TRBD1 (5 bases). Looked up from germline, CDR1 is ENHRY and CDR2 is SYGVKD. Trimming took 3 bases from V and 0 from J, leaving 11 bases between them. CDR3 size: 15 residues. The CDR3, as DNA: TGTGCCATCAGTGACACCTCGACAGTGAACACTGAAGCTTTCTTT. The encoded protein is CAISDTSTVNTEAFF.

This clonotype was counted many times. The chain couples TRBV6-2 or TRBV6-3 to TRBJ2-7; D is perhaps TRBD2 (6 bases). This CDR3 is built from 13 residues. From germline, CDR1 is MNHEY and CDR2 SVGEGT. The ends were cut back, 8 bases at V and 7 bases at J, with 18 bases in the middle. The CDR3 loop reads CASCREWGEEQYF. CDR3 nucleotides: TGTGCCAGCTGCCGAGAGTGGGGGGAAGAGCAGTACTTC.

This clonotype was picked up many times. The V and J genes are TRBV4-3 and TRBJ1-1; 9 nucleotides match TRBD1. CDR3 length: 14 residues. Germline trimming cut 2 bases from V and 5 bases from J; bases unmatched to any gene: 3. The germline V gene has CDR1 LGHNA and CDR2 YSLEER. As DNA, the CDR3 is TGCGCCAGCAGCCAAACAGGGGGCGAGACTGAAGCTTTCTTT. It translates to CASSQTGGETEAFF.

A word on this clonotype: With a much larger clone just one base away, this may be a read error. The rearrangement joins TRBV6-5 to TRBJ2-7; D is uncertain. V dropped 2 bases and J dropped 4 bases, with 15 bases sitting between them. The CDR3 is made up of 15 amino acids. Per germline, CDR1 MNHEY and CDR2 SVGAGI. CDR3 sequence (DNA): TGTGCCAGCAGTTACCCCGGTTCGCGCTATTACGAGCAGTACTTC. It is translated as CASSYPGSRYYEQYF.

Written as DNA, the CDR3 is TGTGCCAGCAGTTTAACTAGCGGAACCGAGCAGTACTTC. Translated: CASSLTSGTEQYF. The chain is built from TRBV12-3 or TRBV12-4 and TRBJ2-7; 8 positions match TRBD2. Germline trimming cut 2 bases from V and 6 bases from J; bases unmatched to any gene: 3. The length of the CDR3 is 13 residues.

This clonotype was seen many times. This chain links TRBV11-2 with TRBJ2-7, with TRBD2 matching over 8 bases. Looked up from germline, CDR1 is SGHAT and CDR2 is FQNNGV. After removal of 6 bases from V and 4 bases from J, the junction contained 11 bases not matched to a gene. The CDR3 runs to 15 residues. CDR3 DNA: TGTGCCAGCAGAAGTGTTAGCGGGACCTTGTACGAGCAGTACTTC. The encoded protein is CASRSVSGTLYEQYF.

The chain employs TRBV2 and TRBJ1-2, with TRBD1 identical over 9 bases. The V gene end was trimmed by 6 bases and the J gene end by 3 bases; junction bases not matched to a gene: 8. Germline CDR1 is SNHLY and CDR2 is FYNNEI. The CDR3 consists of 15 residues. CDR3 protein: CASSPGTGMDYGYTF. The CDR3 coding sequence is TGTGCCAGCAGCCCCGGGACAGGGATGGACTATGGCTACACCTTC.